The clone carrying this T cell receptor (beta chain) was recorded at least ten times. Investigators profiled TCR beta VDJ and CDR3 from genomic DNA template. TCRdb used MiXCR to reprocess the reads, holding one entry per CDR3 protein. Among approximately 130,000 distinct CDR3 sequences listed, approximately 36% were seen once. The data originate from a study of CD8+CD57+ T cells in acquired aplastic anemia. Those patients picked for sequencing had displayed CD8+CD57+ cell expansion on flow cytometry. The material sequenced was sorted CD4+, CD8+, or CD8+CD57+ T cells (not recorded which) from PBMCs. The clonotype originates from a human donor with aplastic anemia.

The CDR3 DNA sequence: TGTGCCAGCAGTCAAAATCCAGTGGGCCATCAAGAGACCCAGTACTTC. Protein product: CASSQNPVGHQETQYF. V gene TRBV12-3 or TRBV12-4 combines with J gene TRBJ2-5; D remains unclear. The CDR3 loop spans 16 amino acids. The V and J ends lost 5 bases and 2 bases respectively, with 18 bases between them.